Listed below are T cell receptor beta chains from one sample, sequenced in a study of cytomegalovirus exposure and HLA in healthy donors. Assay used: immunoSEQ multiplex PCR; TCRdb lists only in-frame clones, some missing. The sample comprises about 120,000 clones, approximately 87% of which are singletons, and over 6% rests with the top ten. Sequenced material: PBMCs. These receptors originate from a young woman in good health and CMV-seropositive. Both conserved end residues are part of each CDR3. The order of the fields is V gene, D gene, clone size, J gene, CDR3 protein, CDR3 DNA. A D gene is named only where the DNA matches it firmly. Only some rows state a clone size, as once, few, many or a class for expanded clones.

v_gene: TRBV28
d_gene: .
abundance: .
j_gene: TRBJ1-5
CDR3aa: CASSEDSRNQPQHF
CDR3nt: TGTGCCAGCAGTGAGGACAGCCGAAATCAGCCCCAGCATTTT

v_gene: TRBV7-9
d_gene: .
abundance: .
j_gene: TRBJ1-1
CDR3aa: CASSLPQGSPEAFF
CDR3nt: TGTGCCAGCAGCTTACCGCAGGGTAGCCCTGAAGCTTTCTTT

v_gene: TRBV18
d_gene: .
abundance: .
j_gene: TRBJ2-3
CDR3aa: CASSPEQPGLSTQYF
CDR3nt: TGTGCCAGCTCACCCGAGCAGCCGGGACTGAGTACGCAGTATTTT

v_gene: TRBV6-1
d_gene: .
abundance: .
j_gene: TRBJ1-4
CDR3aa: CASSEGWGDRVKLFF
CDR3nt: TGTGCCAGCAGTGAGGGTTGGGGGGATCGCGTAAAACTGTTTTTT

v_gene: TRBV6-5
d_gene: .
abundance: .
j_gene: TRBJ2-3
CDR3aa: CASSYLGTGDTQYF
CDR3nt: TGTGCCAGCAGTTACCTCGGCACGGGGGATACGCAGTATTTT

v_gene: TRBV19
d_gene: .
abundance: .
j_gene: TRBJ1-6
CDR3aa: CASSQGGVSSPLHF
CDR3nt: TGTGCCAGTAGCCAAGGAGGGGTATCCTCACCCCTCCACTTT

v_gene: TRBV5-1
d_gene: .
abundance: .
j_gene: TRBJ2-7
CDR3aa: CASSLAGRYEQYF
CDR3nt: TGCGCCAGCAGCTTGGCAGGCAGATACGAGCAGTACTTC

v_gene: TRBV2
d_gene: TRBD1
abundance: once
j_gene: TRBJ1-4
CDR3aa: CASSEGSYRGREEKLFF
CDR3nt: TGTGCCAGCAGTGAAGGGAGCTACAGGGGACGTGAGGAAAAACTGTTTTTT

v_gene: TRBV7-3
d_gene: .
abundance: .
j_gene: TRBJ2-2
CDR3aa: CASSLGQLNTGELFF
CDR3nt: TGTGCCAGCAGCTTAGGACAGCTAAACACCGGGGAGCTGTTTTTT

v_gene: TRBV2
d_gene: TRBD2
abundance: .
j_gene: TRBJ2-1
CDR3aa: CASRALLAGGTNEQFF
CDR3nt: TGTGCCAGCAGGGCCCTCCTAGCGGGAGGAACAAATGAGCAGTTCTTC

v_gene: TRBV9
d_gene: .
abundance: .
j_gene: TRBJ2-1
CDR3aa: CASSGGAIGGPNEQFF
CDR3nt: TGTGCCAGCAGCGGTGGGGCGATTGGAGGGCCCAATGAGCAGTTCTTC

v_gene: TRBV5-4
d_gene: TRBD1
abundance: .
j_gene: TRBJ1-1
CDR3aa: CASSSYRGSNTEAFF
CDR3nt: TGTGCCAGCAGCTCGTACAGGGGCTCCAACACTGAAGCTTTCTTT

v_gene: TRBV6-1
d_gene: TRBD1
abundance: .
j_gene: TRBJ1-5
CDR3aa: CASRSTGLSNQPQHF
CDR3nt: TGTGCCAGCAGATCGACAGGGTTGAGCAATCAGCCCCAGCATTTT

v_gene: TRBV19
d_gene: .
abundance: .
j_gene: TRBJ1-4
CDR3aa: CASSIRQAVNEKLFF
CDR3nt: TGTGCCAGTAGTATTAGACAGGCCGTTAATGAAAAACTGTTTTTT

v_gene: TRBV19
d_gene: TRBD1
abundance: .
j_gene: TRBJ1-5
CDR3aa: CASSILRVDRGGQPQHF
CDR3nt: TGTGCCAGTAGTATCCTCCGGGTGGACAGGGGTGGCCAGCCCCAGCATTTT

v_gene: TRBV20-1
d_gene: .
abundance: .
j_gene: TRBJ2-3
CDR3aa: CSARAADTQYF
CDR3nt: TGCAGTGCCAGGGCCGCAGATACGCAGTATTTT

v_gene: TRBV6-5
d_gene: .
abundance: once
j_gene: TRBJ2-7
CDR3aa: CASKLRLVPLYEQYF
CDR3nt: TGTGCCAGCAAACTGAGATTAGTCCCCCTCTACGAGCAGTACTTC

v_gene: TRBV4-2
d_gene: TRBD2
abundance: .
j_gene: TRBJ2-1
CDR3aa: CASSQDESGRAGYNEQFF
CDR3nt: TGTGCCAGCAGCCAAGATGAGAGCGGGAGGGCCGGCTACAATGAGCAGTTCTTC

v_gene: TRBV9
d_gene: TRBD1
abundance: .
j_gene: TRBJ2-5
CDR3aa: CASSFRTGKETQYF
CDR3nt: TGTGCCAGCAGCTTTCGGACAGGGAAAGAGACCCAGTACTTC

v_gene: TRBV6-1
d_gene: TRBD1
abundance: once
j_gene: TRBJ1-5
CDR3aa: CASSGTGGYDQPQHF
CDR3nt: TGTGCCAGCAGCGGAACAGGGGGTTATGATCAGCCCCAGCATTTT

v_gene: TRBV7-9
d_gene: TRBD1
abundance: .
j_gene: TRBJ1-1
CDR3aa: CASSQQGAWNTEAFF
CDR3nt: TGTGCCAGCAGCCAACAGGGGGCATGGAACACTGAAGCTTTCTTT

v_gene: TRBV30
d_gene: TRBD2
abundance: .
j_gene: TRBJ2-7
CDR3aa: CAWVPGLAGGTYEQYF
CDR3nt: TGTGCCTGGGTACCGGGACTAGCGGGAGGAACGTACGAGCAGTACTTC

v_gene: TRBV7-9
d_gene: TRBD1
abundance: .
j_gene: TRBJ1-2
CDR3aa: CASSPGPGGYGYTF
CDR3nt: TGTGCCAGCAGCCCGGGCCCAGGGGGCTATGGCTACACCTTC

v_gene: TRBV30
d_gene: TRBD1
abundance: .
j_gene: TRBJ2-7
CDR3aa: CAWSPGQGIREQYF
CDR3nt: TGTGCCTGGAGTCCAGGACAGGGAATAAGGGAGCAGTACTTC

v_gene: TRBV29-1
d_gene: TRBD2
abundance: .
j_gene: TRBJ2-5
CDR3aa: CSVGPSGGKETQYF
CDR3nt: TGCAGCGTTGGCCCTAGCGGGGGAAAAGAGACCCAGTACTTC

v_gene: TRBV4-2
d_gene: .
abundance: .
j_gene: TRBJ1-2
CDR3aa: CASSQGRQGYTF
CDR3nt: TGTGCCAGCAGCCAAGGGAGGCAGGGCTACACCTTC

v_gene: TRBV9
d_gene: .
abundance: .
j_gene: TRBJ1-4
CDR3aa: CASSSRGRSEKLFF
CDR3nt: TGTGCCAGCAGCAGCCGGGGGAGGAGTGAAAAACTGTTTTTT

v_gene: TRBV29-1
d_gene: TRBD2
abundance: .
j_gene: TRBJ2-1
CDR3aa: CSVEGEGRRLFF
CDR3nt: TGCAGCGTTGAGGGGGAGGGCCGGCGCCTGTTCTTC

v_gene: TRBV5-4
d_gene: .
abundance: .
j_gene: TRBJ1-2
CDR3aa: CASSLAGTEGYTF
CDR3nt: TGTGCCAGCAGCTTGGCGGGAACGGAAGGCTACACCTTC

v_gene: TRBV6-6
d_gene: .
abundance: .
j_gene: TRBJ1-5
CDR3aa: CASSPLGPGNQPQHF
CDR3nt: TGTGCCAGCTCCCCCCTGGGGCCGGGCAATCAGCCCCAGCATTTT

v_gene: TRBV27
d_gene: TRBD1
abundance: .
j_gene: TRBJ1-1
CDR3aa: CASSSGQVNTEAFF
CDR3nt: TGTGCCAGCAGTTCGGGACAGGTGAACACTGAAGCTTTCTTT

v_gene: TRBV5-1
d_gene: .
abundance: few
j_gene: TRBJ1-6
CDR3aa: CASSLGGAADSPLHF
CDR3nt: TGCGCCAGCAGCTTGGGCGGCGCGGCAGATTCACCCCTCCACTTT

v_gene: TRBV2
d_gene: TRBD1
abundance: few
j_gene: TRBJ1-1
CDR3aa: CASSEDRGTEAFF
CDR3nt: TGTGCCAGCAGTGAGGACAGGGGGACTGAAGCTTTCTTT

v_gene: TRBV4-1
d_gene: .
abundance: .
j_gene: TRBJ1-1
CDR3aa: CASSQASQATEAFF
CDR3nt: TGCGCCAGCAGCCAAGCGTCGCAGGCCACTGAAGCTTTCTTT

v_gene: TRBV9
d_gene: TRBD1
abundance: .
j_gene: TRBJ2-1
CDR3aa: CASSVVDRGRGTYNEQFF
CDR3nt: TGTGCCAGCAGCGTAGTTGACAGGGGGCGAGGCACCTACAATGAGCAGTTCTTC

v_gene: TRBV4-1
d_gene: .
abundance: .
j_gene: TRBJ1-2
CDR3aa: CASSQDPGGYGYTF
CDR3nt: TGCGCCAGCAGCCAAGACCCCGGAGGGTATGGCTACACCTTC

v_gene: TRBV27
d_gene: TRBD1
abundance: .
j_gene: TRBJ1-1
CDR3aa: CASSLPGQGVNTEAFF
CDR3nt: TGTGCCAGCAGTCTTCCGGGACAGGGGGTGAACACTGAAGCTTTCTTT

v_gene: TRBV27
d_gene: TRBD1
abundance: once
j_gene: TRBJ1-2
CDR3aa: CASRRTGAYYGYTF
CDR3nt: TGTGCCAGCAGGCGGACAGGGGCCTACTATGGCTACACCTTC

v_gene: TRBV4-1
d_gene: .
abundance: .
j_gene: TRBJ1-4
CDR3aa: CASSPRDKANEKLFF
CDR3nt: TGCGCCAGCAGCCCAAGGGACAAGGCTAATGAAAAACTGTTTTTT